The T cell receptor (beta chain) under discussion was sequenced for a study of OX40 agonist ivuxolimab in advanced cancers. General observations from the study: The antigens recognized by the expanded peripheral T cells, that is their antigen specificity, were not determined.

People who had autoimmune disease history or systemic immunosuppression were excluded. The germline gives CDR1 SSHAT, CDR2 FNYEAQ (reference sequence). V lost 3 bases to trimming and J lost 0 bases, with 6 bases between them. The CDR3 spans 13 residues. Measured with immunoSEQ multiplex PCR; TCRdb has only the in-frame clones, and not every one. The repertoire includes tens of thousands of clones, around 90% of them detected once, and approximately 1.4% sits in the top ten. As concerns this clone: Its antigen is not known.

Sequencing used CD4+ or CD8+ T cells sorted from blood, obtained in a trial of the OX40 agonist ivuxolimab. The origin of this receptor is an adult with an advanced solid tumor such as melanoma, head and neck, liver or kidney cancer. V is TRBV7-7 and J is TRBJ2-7; no definite D call. The CDR3 DNA reads TGTGCCAGCAGCTTCGGCGTCTCCTACGAGCAGTACTTC. It encodes CASSFGVSYEQYF.